The present T cell receptor beta chain was sequenced within a study of T cell changes during pregnancy in multiple sclerosis. The CDR3 runs 16 residues. Trimming stripped 4 bases from V and 4 bases from J, with 16 bases between. Per the germline V gene, CDR1 is MGHRA and CDR2 is YSYEKL. Assay: immunoSEQ multiplex PCR; the TCRdb copy retains only in-frame clones and omits some. The repertoire holds 70,000 or so clones, with 92% as singletons. The genes are TRBV4-1 and TRBJ2-2; maybe TRBD2 (6 bases). The sequences come from CD4+ T cells from peripheral blood mononuclear cells, collected after pregnancy. This clonotype was obtained from a female donor with multiple sclerosis, enrolled in a pregnancy study. CDR3 sequence reads: CASSPGAGRGTGELFF. CDR3 coding DNA: TGCGCCAGCAGCCCCGGGGCGGGGCGCGGCACCGGGGAGCTGTTTTTT.